What follows are 2 T cell receptor beta chains derived from one specimen sequenced in a study of blood T cell repertoires in COVID-19. Libraries were prepared by immunoSEQ multiplex PCR; TCRdb keeps only in-frame clonotypes and omits some of them. The data hold about 110,000 clones, with around 80% observed a single time. The sequenced sample consisted of peripheral blood. These receptors were obtained from a woman aged 55-69 years with acute or convalescent COVID-19.

This clone was counted between two and nine times. The chain uses TRBV19 and TRBJ2-2, with no clear D. There are 11 residues in the CDR3. V was pared by 6 bases and J by 5 bases, with 4 bases between. Germline CDR1 LNHDA, CDR2 SQIVND (reference sequence). In nucleotides, the CDR3 is TGTGCCAGTAGACTGACCGGGGAGCTGTTTTTT. Amino acid sequence: CASRLTGELFF.

The chain combines TRBV23-1 with TRBJ2-7, with D tentatively TRBD2 (5 bases). TRBV23-1 is labeled an ORF, and its function is uncertain. V was cut by 4 bases and J by 2 bases, with 21 bases left in between. The CDR3 runs 17 residues. The CDR3 reads CASSRPFRTEEPYEQYF. The CDR3 DNA is TGCGCCAGCAGTCGACCGTTCCGGACGGAGGAGCCCTACGAGCAGTACTTC.